The rows below give T cell receptor beta chains drawn from one sample of a study of T cell responses to AZD1222 COVID-19 vaccine. Sequenced by immunoSEQ multiplex PCR; TCRdb stores in-frame clones only, minus some. The data contain some 120,000 clones, just over 85% of them singletons. Specimen: peripheral blood, collected on day 0 of AZD1222 vaccination. Source of these receptors: an adult in good health. The CDR3 runs from the conserved cysteine through the conserved F or W. D genes are given only for firm matches. The size field is filled for only some rows; it gives once, few, many or a size class.

TRBJ2-7 TRBV30 NA TRBD2 TGTGCCTGGCGGGGGGGCGCCTCCTACGAGCAGTACTTC CAWRGGASYEQYF
TRBJ2-6 TRBV2 NA TRBD2 TGTGCCAGCAGTGAGATAGCGGGGGTTTCGTCTGGGGCCAACGTCCTGACTTTC CASSEIAGVSSGANVLTF
TRBJ1-1 TRBV15 NA NA TGTGCCACCAGCAGCGGTTATGAAGCTTTCTTT CATSSGYEAFF
TRBJ1-2 TRBV28 NA TRBD1 TGTGCCAGCAGCGCGGACAGGGGGGGAAGAGGCTATGGCTACACCTTC CASSADRGGRGYGYTF
TRBJ2-7 TRBV5-5 NA NA TGTGCCAGCAGCTTGGTGGAGGGGACTTATTACGAGCAGTACTTC CASSLVEGTYYEQYF
TRBJ2-7 TRBV10-3 NA TRBD1 TGTGCCATCAGCCCGACAGGGTCCTACGAGCAGTACTTC CAISPTGSYEQYF
TRBJ2-5 TRBV6-2/TRBV6-3 NA NA TGTGCCAGCAGTTACTCTTCAGAGACCCAGTACTTC CASSYSSETQYF
TRBJ1-1 TRBV6-5 NA NA TGTGCCAGCAGTTCCGGATGGGACTCCGGGACTGAAGCTTTCTTT CASSSGWDSGTEAFF
TRBJ1-2 TRBV5-8 NA NA TGTGCCAGCAGCTTGAGGGACATAAACTATGGCTACACCTTC CASSLRDINYGYTF
TRBJ2-2 TRBV5-1 NA NA TGCGCCAGCAGCTTGAACAGCCCGAACACCGGGGAGCTGTTTTTT CASSLNSPNTGELFF
TRBJ1-2 TRBV28 NA NA TGTGCCAGCAGTTTGAGCGGGCGCTCTCCTAACTATGGCTACACCTTC CASSLSGRSPNYGYTF
TRBJ1-1 TRBV9 NA NA TGTGCCAGCAGCCCAGAGGGGCACGCCAGGGAAGCTTTCTTT CASSPEGHAREAFF
TRBJ2-1 TRBV5-1 NA TRBD2 TGCGCCAGCAGCTTACTCGCGGGAGGTAACAATGAGCAGTTCTTC CASSLLAGGNNEQFF
TRBJ2-7 TRBV3-1/TRBV3-2 NA TRBD2 TGTGCCAGCAGGCTAGCGGGAGTAAGGGGCTCCGAGCAGTACTTC CASRLAGVRGSEQYF
TRBJ2-1 TRBV10-1 NA NA TGCGCCAGCAGTGAGTCGACTAGGCAGGGGCCGCGGAATGAGCAGTTCTTC CASSESTRQGPRNEQFF
TRBJ1-6 TRBV5-4 NA TRBD1 TGTGCCAGCAGCTCTGGCCTGGGACAGTCAGCGCACTCACCCCTCCACTTT CASSSGLGQSAHSPLHF
TRBJ2-5 TRBV7-9 NA NA TGTGCCAGCAGCCCAGAGCCAGTGGGAGAGACCCAGTACTTC CASSPEPVGETQYF
TRBJ2-1 TRBV7-3 NA NA TGTGCCAGCAGCGATAATCCAGGGGAGCAGTTCTTC CASSDNPGEQFF
TRBJ2-7 TRBV6-5 once NA TGTGCCAGCAGTTACTCGGCAGGGAACTACGAGCAGTACTTC CASSYSAGNYEQYF
TRBJ2-7 TRBV6-5 NA NA TGTGCCAGCAGTCTCCTAGACGGGGAGGAGCAGTACTTC CASSLLDGEEQYF
TRBJ1-4 TRBV4-2 few NA TGTGCCAGCAGCCCCACAGGGCCGGGTGAAAAACTGTTTTTT CASSPTGPGEKLFF
TRBJ2-1 TRBV6-5 NA TRBD2 TGTGCCAGCCGTACTAGCGGGGGGCGCTACAATGAGCAGTTCTTC CASRTSGGRYNEQFF
TRBJ2-7 TRBV7-2 NA NA TGTGCCAGCAGCTTAGCCCCTAGGGGACTCTACGAGCAGTACTTC CASSLAPRGLYEQYF
TRBJ1-5 TRBV18 NA TRBD1 TGTGCCAGCTCCCCAACCGACACAGGGGGTAATCAGCCCCAGCATTTT CASSPTDTGGNQPQHF
TRBJ2-7 TRBV4-3 few TRBD1 TGCGCCAGCAGCCAAGGGGTAGGGGGCTTGTACGAGCAGTACTTC CASSQGVGGLYEQYF
TRBJ2-7 TRBV5-1 NA NA TGCGCCAGCAGCTTGGTTCTCGGACAAAGCTCCTACGAGCAGTACTTC CASSLVLGQSSYEQYF
TRBJ1-6 TRBV5-1 NA NA TGCGCCAGCAGCCCTGGGGGCCAATATAATTCACCCCTCCACTTT CASSPGGQYNSPLHF
TRBJ1-1 TRBV15 once NA TGTGCCACCGTCGGGAGGAGCCAGCCGACAGGGAACACTGAAGCTTTCTTT CATVGRSQPTGNTEAFF
TRBJ2-7 TRBV9 NA NA TGTGCCAGCAGCGTAGGCAGTTTGGGGGCTAACGAGCAGTACTTC CASSVGSLGANEQYF
TRBJ2-2 TRBV7-2 NA NA TGTGCCAGCAGCCTCTTACCGCGGACCTTGGGGCGGGAGCTGTTTTTT CASSLLPRTLGRELFF
TRBJ1-6 TRBV21-1 NA NA TGTGCCAGCAGCAAAGGTTCTTGTTCACCCCTCCACTTT CASSKGSCSPLHF
TRBJ2-1 TRBV7-2 NA NA TGTGCCAGCAGCTTATCAGCTAGCTGGCCCGATGAGCAGTTCTTC CASSLSASWPDEQFF
TRBJ1-2 TRBV10-3 NA NA TGTGCCATCAGTGAGTCAGAGGCCCAATATGGCTACACCTTC CAISESEAQYGYTF
TRBJ2-2 TRBV11-3 few NA TGTGCCACTTCTAGAACCGGGGAGCTGTTTTTT CATSRTGELFF
TRBJ2-3 TRBV2 few TRBD2 TGTGCCAGCAGTACGGAACCTAGCGGGCCTAGCACAGATACGCAGTATTTT CASSTEPSGPSTDTQYF
TRBJ2-2 TRBV27 NA NA TGTGCCAGCAGTTTACCGGCGAGAACCGGGGAGCTGTTTTTT CASSLPARTGELFF
TRBJ2-1 TRBV6-5 NA TRBD2 TGTGCCAGCAAGCAGCGGGAGGACCCCCCGGGAATCTTC CASKQREDPPGIF
TRBJ2-4 TRBV6-5 NA TRBD1 TGTGCCAGCAGTCGACAGGGAAACATTCAGTACTTC CASSRQGNIQYF
TRBJ2-7 TRBV27 NA NA TGTGCCAGCAGGGGACGATCCTCTTACGAGCAGTACTTC CASRGRSSYEQYF
TRBJ2-3 TRBV29-1 once NA TGCAGCGTTGAACGCAGGGGAGCAGATACGCAGTATTTT CSVERRGADTQYF
TRBJ2-2 TRBV5-1 NA NA TGCGCCAGCGAACAGGGCGGGGAGCTGTTTTTT CASEQGGELFF
TRBJ2-1 TRBV9 NA TRBD1 TGTGCCAGCAGCGTAGCTCCCGGACAGGGCACTGAGCAGTTCTTC CASSVAPGQGTEQFF
TRBJ1-1 TRBV12-3/TRBV12-4 NA NA TGTGCCACAACGGGTGGCACTGAAGCTTTCTTT CATTGGTEAFF
TRBJ2-7 TRBV10-3 NA TRBD1 TGTGCCATCAGAGCCGGACAGGGACTTTACGAGCAGTACTTC CAIRAGQGLYEQYF
TRBJ1-2 TRBV6-2/TRBV6-3 once TRBD1 TGTGCCAGCAGTTACCCGCCGGGACAGACCTATGGCTACACCTTC CASSYPPGQTYGYTF
TRBJ1-6 TRBV11-2 NA NA TGTGCCAGCAGCGTCCGGGACGACTATAATTCACCCCTCCACTTT CASSVRDDYNSPLHF
TRBJ1-4 TRBV6-1 NA NA TGTGCCAGCAGTGAAGGACCCGGGCGAAATAATGAAAAACTGTTTTTT CASSEGPGRNNEKLFF
TRBJ1-6 TRBV28 NA NA TGTGCCAGCAGTTTAATAAATTCACCCCTCCACTTT CASSLINSPLHF
TRBJ1-1 TRBV18 NA NA TGTGCCAGCTCTGGGGGGAACACTGAAGCTTTCTTT CASSGGNTEAFF
TRBJ1-5 TRBV19 NA TRBD1 TGTGCCAGTGGATCGGGACAGGGCAATCAGCCCCAGCATTTT CASGSGQGNQPQHF
TRBJ1-4 TRBV10-3 NA NA TGTGCCATCAGTGATCCCCGCAGGGATGAAAAACTGTTTTTT CAISDPRRDEKLFF
TRBJ2-5 TRBV29-1 NA TRBD2 TGCAGCGTTGAGATTAGCGGGAGGGCCTGGAAGACCCAGTACTTC CSVEISGRAWKTQYF